Sequencing of this TCR beta chain was carried out in a study of blood T cell repertoires in COVID-19. Study context: T cells, B-cell-depleted T cells, or PBMCs supplied cDNA or gDNA.

The V end was cut by 8 bases, the J end by 3 bases, with 14 bases between. The CDR3 has 13 amino acids. Sequenced by immunoSEQ multiplex PCR; TCRdb stores in-frame clones only, minus some. The sample has approximately 77,000 clones; approximately 85% are singletons. The clonotype comes from a man aged 50 to 59 with COVID-19, enrolled during active disease. The chain recombines TRBV12-3 or TRBV12-4 with TRBJ2-7; no clear D gene. Specimen: peripheral blood. CDR3 region: CASATKPYYEQYF. For the CDR3, the DNA is TGTGCCAGCGCCACAAAACCGTACTACGAGCAGTACTTC.